The entry below gives a single T cell receptor (beta chain) sequence along with its context. The source of the sample is a study of control samples from healthy donors and cancer patients. Sequenced by immunoSEQ multiplex PCR; TCRdb stores in-frame clones only, minus some. The data show about 82,000 clones, 90% to 95% seen once. Per germline, CDR1 SGDLS and CDR2 YYNGEE. The CDR3 is 18 amino acids. The ends lost 1 base at V and 4 bases at J; junction bases unmatched: 13. The receptor was derived from a young woman in good health. The genes are TRBV9 and TRBJ2-5; 10 nucleotides match TRBD2. The sample consisted of blood. This CDR3 is CASSVFASGGASGETQYF. The CDR3 DNA reads TGTGCCAGCAGCGTATTCGCAAGCGGGGGGGCGTCGGGAGAGACCCAGTACTTC.